This T cell receptor (beta chain) was sequenced for a study of cytomegalovirus exposure and HLA in healthy donors. Looking at the study overall: HLA-typed donors were the source of approximately 88 million unique TCRs held in an early data release.

Details on this clone: Its antigen remains unidentified.

In germline, CDR1 is SGDLS, CDR2 YYNGEE. The CDR3 extends over 13 amino acids. V was clipped by 0 bases and J by 6 bases, with 6 bases between them. PCR primers comprised 60 Vbeta and 13 Jbeta primers. The repertoire was sequenced with immunoSEQ multiplex PCR; TCRdb's copy has only in-frame clones and lacks some. The sample yields around 92,000 clones, around 79% seen once. Overall study findings and caveats: The authors enumerated roughly 160 TCR beta chains as linked to cytomegalovirus. As was reported, the classifier diagnosed cytomegalovirus status with high specificity and sensitivity.

This receptor was taken from a female donor in good health and CMV-seropositive. The rearrangement joins TRBV9 to TRBJ2-2, with D possibly matching TRBD2 (6 bases). The material sequenced was PBMCs. Written as DNA, the CDR3 is TGTGCCAGCAGCGTAGGGGGGGCCGGGGAGCTGTTTTTT. It yields the protein CASSVGGAGELFF.